The TCR beta chain described here comes from a study of OX40 agonist ivuxolimab in advanced cancers. Study overall: The treatment was a fully human IgG2 OX40 agonist, ivuxolimab. Ivuxolimab was delivered to patients intravenously every 2 weeks at doses spanning 0.01 to 10 mg/kg.

The V end lost 2 bases, the J end lost 1 base, and 5 bases lay between the germline ends. Germline values: CDR1 MDHEN, CDR2 SYDVKM. The CDR3 runs 13 residues. TCRdb keeps only in-frame clones here, not all; method: immunoSEQ multiplex PCR. This sample has 52,000 or so clones, with less than 85% found just once. The genes are TRBV28 and TRBJ1-1; D gene unclear. The sequencing here drew on CD4+ or CD8+ T cells sorted from blood, taken in a trial of the OX40 agonist ivuxolimab. The TCR sequence derives from an adult with an advanced solid tumor such as melanoma, head and neck, liver or kidney cancer. This CDR3 reads CASSLIRNTEAFF. The CDR3 DNA follows: TGTGCCAGCAGTTTAATCAGGAACACTGAAGCTTTCTTT.